The clone carrying this T cell receptor beta chain was counted between two and nine times. Antigen unknown. Drawn from each donor were about 9 milliliters of peripheral blood. Trimming cost V 1 base and J 0 bases; bases outside gene matches: 6. Germline V gives CDR1 SGHTA, CDR2 FQGNSA. There are 17 residues in the CDR3. This record belongs to a study of blood T cells in healthy people across ages. Study-wide results and limits: It was the long-lived donors that had more naive CD4+ cells and higher diversity than aged donors.

It was with a sample-barcoded 5' primer and a J-beta primer mix that a second PCR of about 7 to 12 cycles was run. Via MiXCR, TCRdb re-called the 5' RACE reads, giving one row per CDR3 protein. In the table there are roughly 1.5 million distinct CDR3 sequences, less than 45% of which are singletons. The sample was blood. The chain uses TRBV7-2 and TRBJ2-4; the match to TRBD1 covers 7 bases. This TCR was recovered from a woman aged 18 to 35 in good health. The CDR3 loop reads CASSLEGTALAKNIQYF. The CDR3 nucleotides are TGTGCCAGCAGCTTAGAGGGGACAGCGTTAGCCAAAAACATTCAGTACTTC.